This T cell receptor (beta chain) originates from a study of long-term antiretroviral therapy in people with HIV. Samples were assayed with immunoSEQ v3.0 at survey level. The data were produced by immunoSEQ multiplex PCR, yet TCRdb's version contains in-frame clones alone and is incomplete. The sample records about 25,000 clones, around 86% being singletons. Notes on this clone: Its antigen is as yet unknown.

Until DNA extraction, the samples held between about 1-10 million cryopreserved PBMC. Germline CDR1 is SGHNT and CDR2 is YYREEE (reference sequence). The V end lost 4 bases, the J end lost 2 bases, and 10 bases lay between the germline ends. The CDR3 is 14 amino acids. Whole-study results and caveats: ART adherence, viral resistance and therapy changes went undocumented.

V is TRBV5-4 and J is TRBJ1-3; D ambiguous. This material consisted of unsorted PBMCs, taken 1.2 years after starting antiretroviral therapy. This clonotype was obtained from a middle-aged man with HIV. The CDR3 DNA follows: TGTGCCAGCAGCGGCCGCCAGACTGGAAACACCATATATTTT. Translation gives CASSGRQTGNTIYF.